One sample yielded the 5 T cell receptor beta chains listed below, sequenced in a study of cytomegalovirus exposure and HLA in healthy donors. Primers: 60 Vbeta forward and 13 Jbeta reverse. The assay was immunoSEQ multiplex PCR, and TCRdb's table has in-frame clones only and misses some. Of under 200,000 clones in the sample, more than 70% are singletons; the top ten hold about 8%. Input material: PBMCs. The receptor set was obtained from a woman aged 40 to 55 in good health and CMV-seropositive.

This chain connects TRBV23-1 to TRBJ2-7, with D perhaps matching TRBD2 (7 bases). TRBV23-1 carries the ORF label, with uncertain function. V was shortened by 2 bases and J by 5 bases, with 28 bases between the two germline ends. This CDR3 comprises 19 residues. DNA of the CDR3: TGCGCCAGCAGTCAAACTCCTCACGAACAGGGAGGGGATCGCAACGAGCAGTACTTC. It specifies CASSQTPHEQGGDRNEQYF.

This chain uses TRBV28 with TRBJ1-4; D remains unclear. CDR1 is MDHEN and CDR2 is SYDVKM in the germline V gene. Trimming took off 1 base at V and 3 bases at J, with 9 bases between the two ends. The CDR3 has 15 residues. The CDR3 here is CASSLLNHSNEKLFF. Here the CDR3 DNA reads TGTGCCAGCAGTTTATTGAATCACTCTAATGAAAAACTGTTTTTT.

This chain connects TRBV19 to TRBJ1-2, with D tentatively TRBD1 (5 bases). In germline, CDR1 is LNHDA, CDR2 SQIVND (reference sequence). The CDR3 runs to 15 residues. The V end lost 6 bases, the J end lost 7 bases, and 21 bases lay between the germline ends. CDR3 sequence: CASSLVDSTGVGYTF. The CDR3, as DNA: TGTGCCAGTAGCCTCGTTGATTCTACGGGGGTTGGCTACACCTTC.

This clone occurred once. Different DNA sequences within this sample yield the same CDR3. V usage is TRBV28 and J usage is TRBJ2-7, with D perhaps matching TRBD1 (6 bases). The CDR3 covers 14 residues. Germline assignment: CDR1 MDHEN and CDR2 SYDVKM. The germline V and J ends were trimmed by 4 bases and 1 base, with 11 bases remaining between them. The CDR3: CASSSPGQSYEQYF. CDR3 in DNA: TGTGCCAGCAGTTCACCGGGACAATCCTACGAGCAGTACTTC.

V usage is TRBV6-1 and J usage is TRBJ1-3, with a weak D call TRBD1 (5 bases). V was pared by 6 bases and J by 7 bases, with 16 bases between. The CDR3 loop spans 14 amino acids. Germline assignment: CDR1 MNHNS and CDR2 SASEGT. The CDR3 coding sequence is TGTGCCAGCAGCCCCTGGGGGGGGACGAACACCATATATTTT. Translating it yields CASSPWGGTNTIYF.